The 12 T cell receptor beta chains below were found in one sample sequenced in a study of blood T cell repertoires in COVID-19. Libraries were prepared by immunoSEQ multiplex PCR; TCRdb keeps only in-frame clonotypes and omits some of them. The sample carries 400,000 to 550,000 clones, around 88% recorded once. Specimen: peripheral blood. Receptor source: a woman in her twenties or thirties with acute or convalescent COVID-19.

V usage is TRBV19 and J usage is TRBJ2-7; weak D call: TRBD2 (7 bases). Germline loops: CDR1 LNHDA, CDR2 SQIVND (reference sequence). Trimming took off 5 bases at V and 2 bases at J, with 13 bases between the two ends. The CDR3 totals 14 residues. The CDR3 loop is CASSPDGGPYEQYF. The CDR3 nucleotides are TGTGCCAGTAGTCCCGACGGGGGGCCCTACGAGCAGTACTTC.

This sequence joins TRBV2 and TRBJ2-2; possible D gene TRBD1, 6 bases. This CDR3 region has 13 residues. Germline V CDR1 and CDR2: SNHLY, FYNNEI. V lost 7 bases and J lost 6, with 12 bases in between. CDR3 in DNA: TGTGCCAGCAAGCGTGAGGGGGCCGGGGAGCTGTTTTTT. Its translation: CASKREGAGELFF.

This clone is a singleton in its sample. V is TRBV5-5 and J is TRBJ1-2, with D possibly TRBD1 on 6 matching bases. CDR1 and CDR2 from the germline V gene are SGHKS and YYEKEE (reference sequence). This CDR3 is 15 amino acids long. V gave up 4 bases and J gave up 0 bases, with 13 bases separating them. CDR3 nucleotide sequence: TGTGCCAGCAGCGGAGCAGGGGCATCTAACTATGGCTACACCTTC. Its protein is CASSGAGASNYGYTF.

The chain has TRBV6-1 and TRBJ2-2; 11 positions match TRBD2. Germline V lookup: CDR1 MNHNS, CDR2 SASEGT. This CDR3 region has 17 residues. J was trimmed by 5 bases and V by 3 bases; bases with no gene match: 8. CDR3 residues: CASSEFRLAGGTGELFF. The CDR3 coding sequence is TGTGCCAGCAGTGAGTTCCGGCTAGCGGGGGGTACCGGGGAGCTGTTTTTT.

This clone showed up just once. The rearrangement joins TRBV12-3 or TRBV12-4 to TRBJ1-2; D remains ambiguous. The CDR3 has 13 amino acids. V gave up 3 bases and J gave up 8 bases, with 13 bases separating them. CDR3 DNA: TGTGCCAGCAGTTTCAGAAATTCTGGCGGCTACACCTTC. Translating gives CASSFRNSGGYTF.

The CDR3 sequence: CASSLYRGGSDSPLHF. The CDR3 DNA sequence: TGTGCCAGCAGTTTATATAGAGGGGGCTCGGATTCACCCCTCCACTTT. The chain employs TRBV28 and TRBJ1-6; 7 nucleotides line up with TRBD1. This CDR3 has 16 residues. The J segment lost 8 bases and the V segment lost 1 base, leaving 8 bases of the junction unmatched. Germline V gene sequence: CDR1 MDHEN, CDR2 SYDVKM.

The chain joins TRBV29-1 to TRBJ1-2, with TRBD1 matching 10 bases. The V gene end was trimmed by 7 bases and the J gene end by 6 bases; junction bases not matched to a gene: 17. The CDR3 totals 16 residues. The germline V gene encodes CDR1 SQVTM and CDR2 ANQGSEA. The CDR3 spells CSADYIPGTGENGYTF. CDR3 in DNA: TGCAGCGCCGACTATATACCCGGGACAGGGGAAAATGGCTACACCTTC. The complete variable domain, with remaining parts taken from reference TRBV29-1 and TRBJ1-2, reads SAVISQKPSRDICQRGTSLTIQCQVDSQVTMMFWYRQQPGQSLTLIATANQGSEATYESGFVIDKFPISRPNLTFSTLTVSNMSPEDSSIYLCSADYIPGTGENGYTFGSGTRLTVV.

This rearrangement joins TRBV18 to TRBJ2-7; TRBD1 matches at 11 bases. The germline CDR1 and CDR2 sequences are KGHSH and LQKENI. CDR3 length: 16 amino acids. After removal of 6 bases from V and 6 bases from J, the junction contained 13 bases not matched to a gene. CDR3 sequence reads: CASSLGQGAVLVEQYF. CDR3 nucleotides: TGTGCCAGCTCCCTCGGACAGGGGGCCGTCTTGGTCGAGCAGTACTTC. The full variable domain, its missing parts supplied by reference TRBV18 and TRBJ2-7, is NAGVMQNPRHLVRRRGQEARLRCSPMKGHSHVYWYRQLPEEGLKFMVYLQKENIIDESGMPKERFSAEFPKEGPSILRIQQVVRGDSAAYFCASSLGQGAVLVEQYFGPGTRLTVT.

The gene calls are TRBV19 and TRBJ1-6; TRBD1 might be the D (6 bases). Germline V lookup: CDR1 LNHDA, CDR2 SQIVND (reference sequence). There are 15 residues in the CDR3. V lost 3 bases to trimming and J lost 7 bases, with 13 bases between them. In nucleotides, the CDR3 is TGTGCCAGTAGTATTGATCAGGGGCCCAATTCACCCCTCCACTTT. Translating it yields CASSIDQGPNSPLHF.

The chain carries TRBV2 and TRBJ2-3, with 14 bases aligning to TRBD2. Germline-derived CDR1 and CDR2 are SNHLY and FYNNEI. The CDR3 runs 18 residues. V lost 5 bases and J lost 5; bases outside the gene matches: 12. The CDR3 spells CASSFVKTSGGALDTQYF. Here the CDR3 DNA reads TGTGCCAGCAGTTTTGTTAAGACTAGCGGGGGGGCCCTAGATACGCAGTATTTT.

This rearrangement joins TRBV28 to TRBJ1-3; 10 nucleotides match TRBD1. Germline values: CDR1 MDHEN, CDR2 SYDVKM. The CDR3 spans 14 residues. V lost 5 bases to trimming and J lost 8 bases; unmatched junction nucleotides: 6. The DNA for the CDR3 is TGTGCCAGCAGTCCCAGGACAGGGGGATACACCATATATTTT. Amino acid sequence: CASSPRTGGYTIYF.

In DNA, the CDR3 is TGCGCCAGCAGTCAGGACTACTCTGGGGCCAACGTCCTGACTTTC. As protein: CASSQDYSGANVLTF. The chain combines TRBV5-1 with TRBJ2-6, with D possibly being TRBD2 (6 bases). V lost 5 bases, J lost 0 bases, and 9 bases lay in between. CDR1 and CDR2 from the germline V gene are SGHRS and YFSETQ. The CDR3 contains 15 residues.